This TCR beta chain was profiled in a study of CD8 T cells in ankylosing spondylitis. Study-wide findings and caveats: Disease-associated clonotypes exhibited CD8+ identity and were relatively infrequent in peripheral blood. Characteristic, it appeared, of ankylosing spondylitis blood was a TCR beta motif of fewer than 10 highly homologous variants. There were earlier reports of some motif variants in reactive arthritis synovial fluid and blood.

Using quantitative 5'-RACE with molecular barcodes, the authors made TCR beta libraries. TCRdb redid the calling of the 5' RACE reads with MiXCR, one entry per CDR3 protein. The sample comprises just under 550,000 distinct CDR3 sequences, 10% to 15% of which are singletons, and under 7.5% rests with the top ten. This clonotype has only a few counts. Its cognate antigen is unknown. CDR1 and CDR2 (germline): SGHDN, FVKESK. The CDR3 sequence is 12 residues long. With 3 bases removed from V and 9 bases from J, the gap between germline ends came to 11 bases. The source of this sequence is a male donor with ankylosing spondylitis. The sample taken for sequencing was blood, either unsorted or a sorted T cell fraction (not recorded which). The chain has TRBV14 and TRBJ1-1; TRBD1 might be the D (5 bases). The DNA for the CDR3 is TGTGCCAGCAGCCATGGGGCCTTAAAAGCTTTCTTT. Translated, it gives CASSHGALKAFF.